These 14 T cell receptor beta chains came from one sample sequenced in a study of post-analysis software for immune sequencing data. cDNA libraries of TCR beta carried unique molecular identifiers. TCRdb re-analysed the PCR reads in MiXCR, keeping a single row per CDR3 protein. Here the sample spans about 540,000 distinct CDR3 sequences, roughly 34% being singletons. General observations from the study: There were five TRBV segments more frequent in patients than controls, and TRBV5-6, TRBV5-1 and TRBV20-1 were among them.

Their recognized antigens are unknown. Sequencing used blood. All receptors come from a girl aged 2-17 years with multiple sclerosis.

This clonotype has a handful of counts. CDR3 sequence: CSARGQSNYGYTF. In DNA form, the CDR3 reads TGCAGTGCTAGAGGACAGTCTAACTATGGCTACACCTTC. The J gene is TRBJ1-2, the V gene TRBV20-1; perhaps TRBD1 as D (5 bases). The CDR3 runs to 13 residues. CDR1 and CDR2 from the germline V gene are DFQATT and SNEGSKA (reference sequence). Trimming shortened V by 1 base and J by 0 bases, and 6 bases separated the two germline ends.

The chain combines TRBV4-1 with TRBJ1-1, with a weak D call TRBD1 (5 bases). The CDR3 sequence is 16 residues long. CDR1 and CDR2 from the germline V gene are MGHRA and YSYEKL. V lost 1 base and J 1 base, leaving 13 bases between the germline ends. CDR3 in amino acids: CASSQVGRGSNTEAFF. CDR3 DNA: TGCGCCAGCAGCCAAGTGGGACGGGGCTCGAACACTGAAGCTTTCTTT.

The chain is built from TRBV29-1 and TRBJ2-1, with 11 positions matching TRBD2. This CDR3 has 16 residues. With 1 base clipped from V and 3 bases from J, the junction kept 5 bases outside the gene matches. CDR1 is SQVTM and CDR2 is ANQGSEA in the germline V gene. The chain's CDR3 is CSVEGGLAGGYNEQFF. CDR3 nucleotides: TGCAGCGTTGAAGGGGGTCTAGCGGGGGGCTACAATGAGCAGTTCTTC.

The V gene is TRBV3-1, the J gene TRBJ2-3; 7 positions agree with TRBD1. V lost 6 bases, J lost 3 bases, and 9 bases stayed unmatched. This CDR3 has 15 amino acids. Germline values: CDR1 LGHDT, CDR2 YNNKEL (reference sequence). The CDR3 DNA is TGTGCCAGCAGTGGAAGACAGGGACGGACAGATACGCAGTATTTT. Its translation: CASSGRQGRTDTQYF.

This chain joins TRBV7-9 and TRBJ2-7; 9 positions match TRBD2. Losses at the gene ends were 5 bases for V and 4 bases for J; bases not matched to a gene: 3. The CDR3 covers 13 residues. Germline CDR1 reads SEHNR; CDR2 reads FQNEAQ (reference sequence). The DNA of the CDR3 is TGTGCCAGCAGCCACGCGGGGGGGTACGAGCAGTACTTC. It specifies CASSHAGGYEQYF. Combining the CDR3 with reference TRBV7-9 and TRBJ2-7 gives the whole variable domain DTGVSQNPRHKITKRGQNVTFRCDPISEHNRLYWYRQTLGQGPEFLTYFQNEAQLEKSRLLSDRFSAERPKGSFSTLEIQRTEQGDSAMYLCASSHAGGYEQYFGPGTRLTVT.

The genes are TRBV27 and TRBJ1-2; TRBD1 agrees at 11 bases. CDR1 and CDR2 (germline): MNHEY, SMNVEV (reference sequence). V gave up 8 bases and J gave up 7 bases; unmatched junction bases: 9. The CDR3 extends over 14 amino acids. The CDR3 DNA follows: TGTGCCAGCGGACAGGGGGCCTTCGCAGGTGGCTACACCTTC. Its translation: CASGQGAFAGGYTF.

The CDR3 protein is CASSLNPGNEQYF. The CDR3 DNA reads as TGTGCCAGCAGCTTAAATCCCGGGAACGAGCAGTACTTC. The chain joins TRBV7-3 to TRBJ2-5; weak D call: TRBD2 (5 bases). The DNA end lines up better with TRBJ2-7; the J call may be wrong. The V gene's germline CDR1 is SGHTA and CDR2 FQGTGA. This CDR3 is 13 amino acids long.

The rearrangement uses TRBV7-9 and TRBJ2-3; no firm D call. Trimming shortened V by 1 base and J by 6 bases, and 11 bases separated the two germline ends. The germline CDR1 and CDR2 sequences are SEHNR and FQNEAQ (reference sequence). This CDR3 is 14 amino acids long. The CDR3 coding sequence is TGTGCCAGCAGCTTAGGGGGTAGCTCCGATACGCAGTATTTT. Translating gives CASSLGGSSDTQYF.

The V gene is TRBV12-3 or TRBV12-4, the J gene TRBJ2-1; D possibly corresponds to TRBD2 (6 bases). V lost 5 bases to trimming and J lost 10 bases, with 12 bases between them. This CDR3 contains 12 residues. This CDR3 is CASSAGTGEQFF. The CDR3 DNA sequence: TGTGCCAGCAGTGCCGGGACTGGCGAGCAGTTCTTC.

This clonotype has just a few counts. The V and J genes are TRBV24-1 and TRBJ2-7, with D possibly being TRBD1 (8 bases). Germline V gene data show CDR1 as KGHDR and CDR2 as SFDVKD. Trimming left V 4 bases short and J 2 bases short, with 17 bases between. CDR3 size: 16 residues. The CDR3 nucleotides are TGTGCCACCAGTGACAGCGGACAGGGAGGGGCCTACGAGCAGTACTTC. Translation gives CATSDSGQGGAYEQYF.

V usage is TRBV5-1 and J usage is TRBJ2-7; D perhaps matches TRBD2 (5 bases). Trimming removed 6 bases from V and 6 bases from J, with 22 bases in between. In germline, CDR1 is SGHRS, CDR2 YFSETQ. CDR3 size: 15 residues. This CDR3 reads CASTPSNEEEGEQYF. The CDR3 coding sequence is TGCGCCAGCACCCCTTCCAACGAGGAGGAAGGCGAGCAGTACTTC.

V gene TRBV6-1 combines with J gene TRBJ1-1; D is perhaps TRBD1 (6 bases). V was shortened by 6 bases and J by 0 bases, with 14 bases between the two germline ends. The CDR3 is made up of 15 amino acids. Germline V lookup: CDR1 MNHNS, CDR2 SASEGT. The CDR3 DNA sequence: TGTGCCAGCAGGAAAGGGGGGCCGATGAACACTGAAGCTTTCTTT. Its translation is CASRKGGPMNTEAFF.

The chain carries TRBV5-1 and TRBJ2-3, with D tentatively TRBD2 (6 bases). Trimming took 6 bases from V and 0 from J, leaving 14 bases between them. The CDR3 is 15 residues long. Per the germline V gene, CDR1 is SGHRS and CDR2 is YFSETQ. The CDR3 sequence: CASKSGSGSTDTQYF. The CDR3 DNA follows: TGCGCCAGCAAGTCCGGGAGCGGGAGCACAGATACGCAGTATTTT.

CDR3 in DNA: TGTGCCAGCAGGGGACAGTACTTCCAAGAGCAGTTCTTC. It yields the protein CASRGQYFQEQFF. The V gene is TRBV9, the J gene TRBJ2-1; TRBD1 agrees at 7 bases. The CDR3 has 13 residues. Trimming took 5 bases from V and 10 from J; bases not matched to a gene: 9. Germline lookup yields CDR1 SGDLS and CDR2 YYNGEE.